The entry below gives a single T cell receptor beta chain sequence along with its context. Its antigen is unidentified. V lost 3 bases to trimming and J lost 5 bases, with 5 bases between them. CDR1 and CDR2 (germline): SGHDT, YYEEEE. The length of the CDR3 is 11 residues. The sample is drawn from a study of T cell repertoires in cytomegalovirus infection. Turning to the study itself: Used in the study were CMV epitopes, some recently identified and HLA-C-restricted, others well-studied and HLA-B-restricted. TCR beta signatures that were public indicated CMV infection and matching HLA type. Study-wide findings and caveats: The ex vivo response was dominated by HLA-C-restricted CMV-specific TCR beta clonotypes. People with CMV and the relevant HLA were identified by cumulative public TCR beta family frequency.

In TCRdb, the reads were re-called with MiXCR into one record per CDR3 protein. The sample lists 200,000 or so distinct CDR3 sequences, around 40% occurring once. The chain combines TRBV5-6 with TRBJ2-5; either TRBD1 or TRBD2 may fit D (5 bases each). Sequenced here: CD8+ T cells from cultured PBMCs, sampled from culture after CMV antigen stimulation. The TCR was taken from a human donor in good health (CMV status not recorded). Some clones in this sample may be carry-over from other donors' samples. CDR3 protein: CASSWDETQYF. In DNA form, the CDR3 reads TGTGCCAGCAGCTGGGACGAGACCCAGTACTTC.